This T cell receptor beta chain was captured in a study of cytomegalovirus exposure and HLA in healthy donors. At the level of the study: Assignment to the Caucasian-associated ancestry cluster applied to more than 75% of the approximately 380 genotyped donors.

The CDR3 loop spans 16 amino acids. CDR1 is MNHEY, CDR2 SVGAGI, per germline. The J segment lost 7 bases and the V segment lost 0 bases, leaving 5 bases of the junction unmatched. PCR was performed using 60 Vbeta and 13 Jbeta primers. Only in-frame clones appear in the TCRdb table, and some are missing; sequencing was by immunoSEQ multiplex PCR. The sample holds around 250,000 clones; 80% to 85% are singletons and the top ten take almost 8%. This clone was recorded a few times. Its antigen is undetermined. Study findings and constraints: Sequencing had likely introduced a cluster of highly shared sequence variants as an artifact. A few CMV-associated chains were confirmed in vitro to be specific for CMV antigens. For most TCR beta V segments, an earlier analysis put the productive rate at about 90% or about 30% of the time.

This receptor was taken from a woman in her fifties or sixties in good health and CMV-seropositive. Sequencing was carried out using PBMCs. The rearrangement uses TRBV6-5 and TRBJ1-4; TRBD1 agrees at 10 bases. CDR3 protein: CASSYSLTGGGEKLFF. In DNA form, the CDR3 reads TGTGCCAGCAGTTACTCATTGACAGGGGGCGGTGAAAAACTGTTTTTT.